This T cell receptor (beta chain) was recovered during a study of beta chain features in type 1 diabetes. Study-wide points: Among patients with Type 1 diabetes, TCRB CDR3s were moderately but significantly shorter in every one of the four CD4+ subsets. In comparison with healthy donors, patients had naive, central memory and Treg TCRB repertoires that appeared more similar.

This clone was detected only a few times. What it recognizes is unknown. V was trimmed by 5 bases and J by 0 bases, leaving 3 bases between them. This CDR3 has 12 residues. Per germline, CDR1 MNHNS and CDR2 SASEGT. The entirety of the isolated RNA underwent reverse transcription, so expressed TCRB transcripts were sequenced. TCRdb's table, derived via immunoSEQ multiplex PCR, lists solely in-frame clones and lacks some. The sample lists 100,000 to 150,000 clones, 9% occurring once. Sequenced sample: central memory CD4+ T cells from blood. The receptor comes from a man under 40 with type 1 diabetes. The chain recombines TRBV6-1 with TRBJ2-3; D is uncertain. CDR3 coding DNA: TGTGCCAGCAGTTCTAGCACAGATACGCAGTATTTT. Translation gives CASSSSTDTQYF.